This T cell receptor (beta chain) was sequenced during a study of cytomegalovirus exposure and HLA in healthy donors. Study-wide results and limits: Confirmation in vitro established that a few CMV-associated chains were specific for CMV antigens.

Worth noting for this clone: What it recognizes is unknown.

Germline lookup yields CDR1 SGHRS and CDR2 YFSETQ. J gave up 1 base and V 4 bases, and 5 bases lay outside the gene matches. The CDR3 has 15 residues. A multiplex PCR was run with 60 Vbeta primers and 13 Jbeta primers. In the original workflow: In a later analysis, 10 million to 11 million of about 80 million unique beta chains occurred in at least two donors. TCRdb's copy holds only in-frame clones and misses some; the assay was immunoSEQ multiplex PCR. The DNA was the basis for D and trimming; V, J and clone size are from that table. The sample holds about 150,000 clones. Sequenced sample: PBMCs. The receptor was isolated from a young man in good health and CMV-seronegative. V usage is TRBV5-1 and J usage is TRBJ2-3; 8 bases fit TRBD1. In DNA, the CDR3 is TGCGCCAGCAGCAAGACAGGGGCGGGCACAGATACGCAGTATTTT. Amino acids: CASSKTGAGTDTQYF.